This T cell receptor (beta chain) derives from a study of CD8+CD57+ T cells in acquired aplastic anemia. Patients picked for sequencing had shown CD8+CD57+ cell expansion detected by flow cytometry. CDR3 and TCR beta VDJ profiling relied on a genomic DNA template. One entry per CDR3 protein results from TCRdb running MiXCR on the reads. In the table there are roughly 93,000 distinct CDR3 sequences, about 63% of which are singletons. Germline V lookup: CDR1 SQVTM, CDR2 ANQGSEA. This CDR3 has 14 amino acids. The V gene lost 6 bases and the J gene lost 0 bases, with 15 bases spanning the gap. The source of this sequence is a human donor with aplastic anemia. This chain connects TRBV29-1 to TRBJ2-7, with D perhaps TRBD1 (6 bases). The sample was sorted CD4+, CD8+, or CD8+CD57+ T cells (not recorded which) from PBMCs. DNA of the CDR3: TGCAGCGTCGTCACAGGGATACCCTCCTACGAGCAGTACTTC. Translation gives CSVVTGIPSYEQYF.